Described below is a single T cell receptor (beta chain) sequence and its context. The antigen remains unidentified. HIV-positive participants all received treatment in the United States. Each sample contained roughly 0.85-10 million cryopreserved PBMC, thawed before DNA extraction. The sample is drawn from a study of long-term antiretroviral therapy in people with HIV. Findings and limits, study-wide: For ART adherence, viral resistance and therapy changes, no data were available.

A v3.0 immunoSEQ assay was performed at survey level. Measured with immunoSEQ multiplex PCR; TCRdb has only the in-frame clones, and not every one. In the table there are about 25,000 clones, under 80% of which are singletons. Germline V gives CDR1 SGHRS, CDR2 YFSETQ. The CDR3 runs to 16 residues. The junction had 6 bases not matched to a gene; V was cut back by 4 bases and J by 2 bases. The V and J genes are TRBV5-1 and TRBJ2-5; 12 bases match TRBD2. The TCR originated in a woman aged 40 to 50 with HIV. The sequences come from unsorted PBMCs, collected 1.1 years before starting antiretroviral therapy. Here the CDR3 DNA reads TGCGCCAGCAGCGAAACTAGCGGGGGGCTACAAGAGACCCAGTACTTC. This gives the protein CASSETSGGLQETQYF.